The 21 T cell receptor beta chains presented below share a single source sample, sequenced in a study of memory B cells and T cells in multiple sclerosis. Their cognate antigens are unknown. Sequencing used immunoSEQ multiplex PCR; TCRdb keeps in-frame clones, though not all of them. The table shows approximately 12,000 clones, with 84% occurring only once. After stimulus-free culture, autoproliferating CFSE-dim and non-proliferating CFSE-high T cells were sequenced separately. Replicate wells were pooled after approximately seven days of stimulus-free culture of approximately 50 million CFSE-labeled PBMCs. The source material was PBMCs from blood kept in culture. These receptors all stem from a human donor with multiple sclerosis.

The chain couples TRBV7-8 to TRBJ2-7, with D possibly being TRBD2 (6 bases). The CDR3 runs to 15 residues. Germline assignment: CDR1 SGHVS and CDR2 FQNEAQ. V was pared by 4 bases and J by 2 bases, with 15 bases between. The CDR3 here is CASSSLGGSAYEQYF. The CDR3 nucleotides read TGTGCCAGCAGCTCACTCGGGGGTAGCGCCTACGAGCAGTACTTC.

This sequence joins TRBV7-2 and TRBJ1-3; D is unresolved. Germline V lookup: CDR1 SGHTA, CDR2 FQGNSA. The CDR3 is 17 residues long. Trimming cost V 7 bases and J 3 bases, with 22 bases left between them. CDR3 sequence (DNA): TGTGCCAGCACCCTGAGGGCAGGTCCCTTGGTTGGAAACACCATATATTTT. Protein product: CASTLRAGPLVGNTIYF.

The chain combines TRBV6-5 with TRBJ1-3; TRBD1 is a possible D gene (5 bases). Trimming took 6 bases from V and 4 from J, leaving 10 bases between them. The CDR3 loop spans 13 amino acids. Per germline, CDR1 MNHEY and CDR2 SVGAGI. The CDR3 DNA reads TGTGCCAGCAGCCTCAGGGTGGGAAACACCATATATTTT. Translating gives CASSLRVGNTIYF.

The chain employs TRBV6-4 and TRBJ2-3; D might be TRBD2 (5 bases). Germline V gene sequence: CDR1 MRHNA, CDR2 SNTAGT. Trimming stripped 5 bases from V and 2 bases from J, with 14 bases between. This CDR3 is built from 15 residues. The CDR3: CASSTPGYLTDTQYF. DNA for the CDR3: TGTGCCAGCAGTACCCCGGGGTACCTCACAGATACGCAGTATTTT.

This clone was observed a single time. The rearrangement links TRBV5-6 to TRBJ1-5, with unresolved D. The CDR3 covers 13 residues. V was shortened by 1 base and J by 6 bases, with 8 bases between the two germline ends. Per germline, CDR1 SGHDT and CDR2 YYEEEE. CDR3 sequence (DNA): TGTGCCAGCAGCTTGTATCGGGGTCAGCCCCAGCATTTT. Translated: CASSLYRGQPQHF. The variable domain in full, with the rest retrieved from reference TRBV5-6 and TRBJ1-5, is DAGVTQSPTHLIKTRGQQVTLRCSPKSGHDTVSWYQQALGQGPQFIFQYYEEEERQRGNFPDRFSGHQFPNYSSELNVNALLLGDSALYLCASSLYRGQPQHFGDGTRLSIL.

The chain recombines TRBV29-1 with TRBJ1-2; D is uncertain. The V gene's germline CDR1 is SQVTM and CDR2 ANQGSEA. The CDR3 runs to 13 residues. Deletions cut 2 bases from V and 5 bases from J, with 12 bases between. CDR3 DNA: TGCAGCGTTGAACTGGGTAATGGTTATGGCTACACCTTC. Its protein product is CSVELGNGYGYTF.

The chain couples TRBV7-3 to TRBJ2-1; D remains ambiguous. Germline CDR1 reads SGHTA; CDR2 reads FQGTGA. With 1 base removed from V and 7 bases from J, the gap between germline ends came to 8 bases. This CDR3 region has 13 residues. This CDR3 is CASSLSLGNEQFF. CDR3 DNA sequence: TGTGCCAGCAGCTTAAGCCTCGGGAATGAGCAGTTCTTC.

The CDR3 loop reads CASSEINEQFF. In DNA form, the CDR3 reads TGTGCCAGCAGTGAAATCAATGAGCAGTTCTTC. The rearrangement links TRBV2 to TRBJ2-1; D uncertain. CDR1 is SNHLY and CDR2 is FYNNEI in the germline V gene. This CDR3 is built from 11 residues. Trimming left V 2 bases short and J 6 bases short, with 2 bases between.

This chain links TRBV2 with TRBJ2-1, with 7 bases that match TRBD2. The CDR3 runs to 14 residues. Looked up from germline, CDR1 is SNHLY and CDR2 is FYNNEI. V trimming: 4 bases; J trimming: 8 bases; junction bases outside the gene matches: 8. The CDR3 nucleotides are TGTGCCAGCAGTGCGCTAGCGGACCTCGATGAGCAGTTCTTC. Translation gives CASSALADLDEQFF.

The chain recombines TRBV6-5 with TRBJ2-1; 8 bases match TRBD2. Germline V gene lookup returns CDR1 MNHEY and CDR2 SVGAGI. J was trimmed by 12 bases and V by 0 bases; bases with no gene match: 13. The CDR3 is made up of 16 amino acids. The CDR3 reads CASSYSKAGGPFWQFF. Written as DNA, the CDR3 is TGTGCCAGCAGTTACTCGAAGGCGGGGGGCCCTTTCTGGCAGTTCTTC.

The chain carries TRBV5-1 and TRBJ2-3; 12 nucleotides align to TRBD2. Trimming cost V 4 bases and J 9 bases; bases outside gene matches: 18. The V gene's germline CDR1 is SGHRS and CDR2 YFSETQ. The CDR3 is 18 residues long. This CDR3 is CASSLQRTSGNSVDTQYF. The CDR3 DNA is TGCGCCAGCAGCCTCCAAAGGACTAGCGGGAATTCAGTAGACACGCAGTATTTT.

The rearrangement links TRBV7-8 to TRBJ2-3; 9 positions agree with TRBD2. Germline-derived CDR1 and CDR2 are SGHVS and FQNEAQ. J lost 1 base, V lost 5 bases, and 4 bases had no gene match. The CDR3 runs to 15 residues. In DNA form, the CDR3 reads TGTGCCAGCAGCCCCAGACTAGCGGGCACAGATACGCAGTATTTT. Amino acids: CASSPRLAGTDTQYF.

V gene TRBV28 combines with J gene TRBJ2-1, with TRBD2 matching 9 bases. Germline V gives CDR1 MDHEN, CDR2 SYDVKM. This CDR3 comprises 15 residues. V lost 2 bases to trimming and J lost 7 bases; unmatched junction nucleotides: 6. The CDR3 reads CASSLAGGPGNEQFF. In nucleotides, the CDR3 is TGTGCCAGCAGTTTAGCGGGAGGGCCGGGGAATGAGCAGTTCTTC.

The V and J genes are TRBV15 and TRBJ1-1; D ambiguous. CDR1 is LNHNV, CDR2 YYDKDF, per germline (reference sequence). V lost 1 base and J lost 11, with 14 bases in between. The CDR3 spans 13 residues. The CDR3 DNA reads TGTGCCACCAGCAGAGGGCTGAGGGTCGGCGCTTTCTTT. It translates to CATSRGLRVGAFF.

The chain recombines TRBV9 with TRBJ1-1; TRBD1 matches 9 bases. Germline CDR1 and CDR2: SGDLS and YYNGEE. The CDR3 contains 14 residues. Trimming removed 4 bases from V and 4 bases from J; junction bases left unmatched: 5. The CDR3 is CASSQRQGGTEAFF. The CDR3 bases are TGTGCCAGCAGCCAGAGACAGGGGGGCACTGAAGCTTTCTTT.

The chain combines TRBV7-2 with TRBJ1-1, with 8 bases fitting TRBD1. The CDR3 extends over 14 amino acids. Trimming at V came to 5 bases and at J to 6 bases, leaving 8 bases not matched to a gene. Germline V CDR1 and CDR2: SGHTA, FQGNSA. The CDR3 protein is CASSITGTGAEAFF. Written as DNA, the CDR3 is TGTGCCAGCAGCATTACCGGGACAGGAGCTGAAGCTTTCTTT.

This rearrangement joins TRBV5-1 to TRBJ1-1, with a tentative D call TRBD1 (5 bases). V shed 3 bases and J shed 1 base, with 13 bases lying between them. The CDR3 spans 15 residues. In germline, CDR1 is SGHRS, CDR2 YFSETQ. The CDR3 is CASSSTGKANTEAFF. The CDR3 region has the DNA TGCGCCAGCAGCTCCACAGGAAAGGCGAACACTGAAGCTTTCTTT.

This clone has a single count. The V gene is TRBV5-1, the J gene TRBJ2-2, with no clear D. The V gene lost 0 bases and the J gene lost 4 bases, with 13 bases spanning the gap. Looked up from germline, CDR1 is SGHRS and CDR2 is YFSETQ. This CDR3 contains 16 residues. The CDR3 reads CASSLDGYRGTGELFF. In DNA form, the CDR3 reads TGCGCCAGCAGCTTGGACGGATATCGAGGCACCGGGGAGCTGTTTTTT.

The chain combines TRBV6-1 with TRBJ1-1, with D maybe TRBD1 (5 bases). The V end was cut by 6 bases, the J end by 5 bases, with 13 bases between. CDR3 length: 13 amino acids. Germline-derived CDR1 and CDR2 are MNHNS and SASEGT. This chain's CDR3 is CASRAGRWTEAFF. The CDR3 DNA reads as TGTGCCAGCAGAGCAGGGAGGTGGACTGAAGCTTTCTTT.

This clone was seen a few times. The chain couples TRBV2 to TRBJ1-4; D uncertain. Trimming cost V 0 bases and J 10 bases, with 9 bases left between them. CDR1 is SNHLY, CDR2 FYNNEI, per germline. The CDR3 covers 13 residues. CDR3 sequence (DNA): TGTGCCAGCAGTGAAGCGTCTAGAGGAAAACTGTTTTTT. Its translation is CASSEASRGKLFF.

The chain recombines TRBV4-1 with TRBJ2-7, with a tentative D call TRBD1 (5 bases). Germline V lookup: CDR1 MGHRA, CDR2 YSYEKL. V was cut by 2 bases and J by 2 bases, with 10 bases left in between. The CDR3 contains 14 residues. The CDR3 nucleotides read TGCGCCAGCAGCCAAAGACAGATCCCCTACGAGCAGTACTTC. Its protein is CASSQRQIPYEQYF.